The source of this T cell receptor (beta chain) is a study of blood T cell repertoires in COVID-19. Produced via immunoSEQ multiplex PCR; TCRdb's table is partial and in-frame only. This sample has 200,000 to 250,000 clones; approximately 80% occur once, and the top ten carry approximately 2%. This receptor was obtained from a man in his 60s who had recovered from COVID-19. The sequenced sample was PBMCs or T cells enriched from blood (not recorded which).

CDR3 sequence: CASSYGQGEQPQHF. The CDR3 DNA follows: TGCGCCAGCAGCTACGGACAGGGGGAACAGCCCCAGCATTTT. The V gene is TRBV5-1, the J gene TRBJ1-5; TRBD1 agrees at 10 bases. Germline V gene lookup returns CDR1 SGHRS and CDR2 YFSETQ. V lost 3 bases and J lost 7; bases outside the gene matches: 4. This CDR3 contains 14 residues.